Given below is one TCR beta chain in context. The antigen it recognizes is unknown. The record has no base qualities; no much larger clone is one base away. This sample is drawn from a study of long-term antiretroviral therapy in people with HIV (dated by TCRdb to about 2022). For context, the study as a whole: The earliest samples were collected roughly a decade before the 2015 WHO recommendation for immediate ART, at a time when ART was usually postponed until CD4 counts fell. Eleven of the 30 participants with HIV were female. A total of about 180 cryopreserved PBMC samples were contributed to the cohort by 30 adults with confirmed HIV infection, with samples collected serially over a mean of approximately six years (range 1-12). Whether ART initiation and durable HIV suppression were associated with changes in peripheral blood TRB repertoire composition and diversity was tested in a retrospective serial study. No cross-contamination during QIAcube processing turned up in test extractions that ran a monoclonal T-cell line alongside 33 polyclonal samples. General findings and caveats noted by the study authors: Narrower CDR3 length ranges were observed in HIV repertoires than in controls, and an antigen-experienced repertoire with only a slight naive shift after ART was suggested by the network structure. ART initiation was associated with a significant increase in TRB diversity, but diversity stayed significantly below transplant donor controls even after long-term ART. The samples were dated from about 2004 to 2018, and the ART regimens that were used may be less effective than current ART regimens. Expanded TRB clones identified before ART initiation dominated the repertoire across all time points, though the dominance fluctuated and decreased in many PLHIV after ART. Because pre-ART samples had limited cell numbers, profiling was done on unsorted PBMC rather than on sorted CD4+ and CD8+ T cells. Inferences about post-ART repertoire changes are limited because no data were available on ART adherence, viral resistance or therapy changes. Limited PBMC availability meant only the TCR beta chain was sequenced, without alpha chain pairing.

Sequencing of the TRB variable region was done with the immunoSEQ hsTCRB v3.0 assay at survey level resolution. TRB sequencing targeted a depth of about 40,000-50,000 T-cell genomes per sample. Pooled TRB libraries were sequenced on an Illumina MiSeq with a v3 150-cycle kit. Regarding the original processing steps: Repertoire analysis ran in R within a reproducible Nextflow workflow covering QC, data transformation and analysis. LymphoSeq2, an R package for exploring AIRR-Seq data, was used to implement custom analyses. After excluding a handful of samples that yielded fewer than 5000 total TRB sequences, 150 to 200 HIV repertoires remained for analysis. Of the 188 retained HIV repertoires, about 59 were collected before and approximately 130 after ART initiation. Repertoires were downsampled to 5000 TRB nucleotide sequences, and summary statistics were averaged over 100 downsampling iterations. Only TRB sequences with CDR3 regions of at least seven amino acids were retained for analysis. Two measures captured diversity: a Shannon entropy-derived clonality score and the Gini coefficient. In the repertoire networks, any two of the top 5000 CDR3 amino acid sequences were linked whenever the two sequences differed by an edit distance of one. GLIPH2 predicted antigen specificity groups and MHC restriction for TRB CDR3 amino acid sequences. Known CMV, EBV, HIV or tissue antigen associations were flagged by matching CDR3 amino acid sequences against VDJdb and McPAS-TCR. Pre-ART, post-ART and control groups were compared with Wilcoxon signed-rank tests and Holm-Bonferroni correction. TCRdb carries this immuneACCESS record with in-frame sequences only. Its versions omit some clonotypes, under half of them owing to an unresolved V gene in the studies checked, with the rest unexplained. V, J and clone size are those of that table, while D and trimming were read from the DNA. Recorded for this sample are some 40,000 clones; approximately 85% of them occurred a single time. The ten largest make up under 7% of the sample.

To be included, a participant needed at least one PBMC sample from before ART initiation plus at least two post-ART samples. Every participant with HIV received treatment in the United States of America. Before DNA extraction, cryopreserved samples of roughly 0.95-10 million PBMC were thawed and washed. At the time of the earliest PBMC sample for each participant with HIV, ages ranged from 23 to 54 years. Each participant contributed PBMC samples from 1-4 timepoints before ART initiation and 2-8 timepoints after ART initiation, with a median of 7 samples. For every participant, serial HIV viral load, CD4+ T-cell count, ART history and demographic data were obtained. A Qiagen kit on a QIAcube was used to extract genomic DNA from unsorted PBMC, with samples processed in batches of 12. Measured from the cysteine to the phenylalanine, the CDR3 is 14 residues long. Only CDR3 DNA remains: 42 bases, in frame from the first base. Trimming removed 4 bases from V and 4 bases from J; the gene matches leave 5 bases unexplained. Based on the germline V gene, the CDR1 and CDR2 sequences are MNHNS and SASEGT.

The TCR sequence derives from a woman between 45 and 65 years old with HIV. Sequenced material: unsorted PBMCs, taken 3.1 years after starting antiretroviral therapy. The V gene is TRBV6-1 and the J gene is TRBJ2-3; 7 central nucleotides agree with TRBD2. The CDR3 reads CASSVLTSPDTQYF. The nucleotide sequence reads TGTGCCAGCAGTGTGCTGACTAGCCCAGATACGCAGTATTTT.